This is a list of T cell receptor beta chains from one sample in a study of regulatory T cells in long-lasting Graves disease. One entry per CDR3 protein, called by TCRdb with MiXCR from the multiplex PCR reads. The data contain roughly 500,000 distinct CDR3 sequences, more than 20% of them singletons. Sequenced material: peripheral blood mononuclear cells (PBMCs), taken when the disease was refractory, from a patient treated with antithyroid drugs. The receptors were sampled from a female donor with Graves disease. The CDR3 runs from the conserved cysteine through the conserved F or W. Each record gives: D gene, clone size, V gene, J gene, CDR3 DNA, CDR3 protein. The D gene is left open where the match is weak. Expanded clones are given a class, and other clones once, few, many or no size at all.

d_gene: TRBD1
abundance: few
v_gene: TRBV20-1
j_gene: TRBJ2-7
CDR3nt: TGCAGTGCTAAGGACAGGGCTCGAGCCGAGCAGTACTTC
CDR3aa: CSAKDRARAEQYF

d_gene: TRBD2
abundance: few
v_gene: TRBV5-1
j_gene: TRBJ2-4
CDR3nt: TGCGCCAGCAGCTTTGGACTAGCGGGAGAGGCCAAAAACATTCAGTACTTC
CDR3aa: CASSFGLAGEAKNIQYF

d_gene: NA
abundance: NA
v_gene: TRBV4-2
j_gene: TRBJ2-7
CDR3nt: TGTGCCAGCAGCCACAGAGGCAGCATCACCTACGAGCAGTACTTC
CDR3aa: CASSHRGSITYEQYF

d_gene: NA
abundance: many
v_gene: TRBV7-9
j_gene: TRBJ1-1
CDR3nt: TGTGCCAGCAGCTGGGAGGGAGGTTCTGAAGCTTTCTTT
CDR3aa: CASSWEGGSEAFF

d_gene: NA
abundance: few
v_gene: TRBV20-1
j_gene: TRBJ2-2
CDR3nt: TGCAGTGCTAATAGCCGGGGCCCCGGGGAGCTGTTTTTT
CDR3aa: CSANSRGPGELFF

d_gene: NA
abundance: NA
v_gene: TRBV19
j_gene: TRBJ2-1
CDR3nt: TGTGCCAGTAGTCGGCAGGGACTTGGGAATGAGCAGTTCTTC
CDR3aa: CASSRQGLGNEQFF

d_gene: TRBD1
abundance: NA
v_gene: TRBV27
j_gene: TRBJ1-1
CDR3nt: TGTGCCAGCAGAAATACAGGGGAGGCTGAAGCTTTCTTT
CDR3aa: CASRNTGEAEAFF

d_gene: NA
abundance: NA
v_gene: TRBV19
j_gene: TRBJ1-5
CDR3nt: TGTGCCAGTAGAAAGGGGGTAATGGACAGAGGGTTTCTTTTGGATCAGCCCCAGCATTTT
CDR3aa: CASRKGVMDRGFLLDQPQHF

d_gene: NA
abundance: NA
v_gene: TRBV30
j_gene: TRBJ1-4
CDR3nt: TGTGCCTGTGGGAGTTATGAAAAACTGTTTTTT
CDR3aa: CACGSYEKLFF

d_gene: NA
abundance: many
v_gene: TRBV7-2
j_gene: TRBJ1-2
CDR3nt: TGTGCCAGCAGCTTAGGTTTGGGGCGGAACTATGGCTACACCTTC
CDR3aa: CASSLGLGRNYGYTF

d_gene: NA
abundance: many
v_gene: TRBV28
j_gene: TRBJ1-1
CDR3nt: TGTGCCAGCACCCGGACAGCCCTGAACACTGAAGCTTTCTTT
CDR3aa: CASTRTALNTEAFF

d_gene: NA
abundance: NA
v_gene: TRBV4-1
j_gene: TRBJ2-7
CDR3nt: TGCGCCAGCAGCCAAGAGAACCGGGACGCCAAATGGGAGCAGTACTTC
CDR3aa: CASSQENRDAKWEQYF

d_gene: TRBD1
abundance: many
v_gene: TRBV12-3/TRBV12-4
j_gene: TRBJ1-1
CDR3nt: TGTGCCAGCAGGGGACAGGTTAAGAAAAACACTGAAGCTTTCTTT
CDR3aa: CASRGQVKKNTEAFF